Detailed here is one TCR beta chain. As yet, its antigen is unknown. These data belong to a study of cytomegalovirus exposure and HLA in healthy donors. Study summary: Early released data had around 79 million unique TCRs, all coming from HLA-typed donors.

Whole-study results and caveats: It was reported that the classifier diagnosed cytomegalovirus status with high specificity and sensitivity in both the original and validation cohorts. Altogether, some 160 TCR beta chains were recorded as cytomegalovirus-associated. The CMV antigen specificity of a few CMV-associated chains was confirmed through in vitro analysis.

Primers: 60 Vbeta forward and 13 Jbeta reverse. TCRdb's copy holds only in-frame clones and misses some; the assay was immunoSEQ multiplex PCR. The sample includes 59,000 or so clones, over 75% of them seen just once. The germline V gene encodes CDR1 SGDLS and CDR2 YYNGEE. The CDR3 is 13 residues long. The ends were cut back, 0 bases at V and 9 bases at J, with 10 bases in the middle. The V call is TRBV9, the J call TRBJ2-1, with D possibly matching TRBD1 (6 bases). The sequence derives from a female donor in good health and CMV-seronegative. The material sequenced was PBMCs. The CDR3 DNA is TGTGCCAGCAGCGTAGAACAGGGCCGTGAGCAGTTCTTC. Its protein product is CASSVEQGREQFF.